The T cell receptor beta chain under discussion was sequenced for a study of blood T cell repertoires in COVID-19. On the study more broadly: Sites in the United States, Italy and Spain provided acute and convalescent COVID-19 samples. T cells, B-cell-depleted T cells, or PBMCs provided the cDNA or gDNA that served as material.

V lost 0 bases and J lost 7, with 8 bases in between. This CDR3 has 12 amino acids. Germline loops: CDR1 SGHDT, CDR2 YYEEEE. In the authors' workflow: Amplification with reference gene primers provided the estimates of nucleated cell counts. Generated by immunoSEQ multiplex PCR, the TCRdb table keeps only in-frame clones and is missing some. Clonal size and the V and J genes are those of that table, whereas D and trimming came from the DNA. The profile shows hundreds of thousands of clones, around 87% of them singletons. The rearrangement links TRBV5-6 to TRBJ2-7, with no clear D. This TCR came from a man aged 60 to 69 who had recovered from COVID-19. Sequencing was carried out using peripheral blood. The CDR3 is CASSLAGWEQYF. In nucleotides, the CDR3 is TGTGCCAGCAGCTTGGCCGGGTGGGAGCAGTACTTC.